This T cell receptor beta chain was documented in a study of blood T cell repertoires in COVID-19. Clones were read by immunoSEQ multiplex PCR, and TCRdb kept only the in-frame ones, dropping some. The sample comprises roughly 200,000 clones, 84% of which are singletons, and 5.1% rests with the top ten. There are 17 residues in the CDR3. Per germline, CDR1 LNHDA and CDR2 SQIVND (reference sequence). The ends lost 0 bases at V and 7 bases at J; junction bases unmatched: 10. This chain uses TRBV19 with TRBJ2-1, with 9 positions matching TRBD2. The TCR sequence derives from a woman in her sixties or seventies with active or convalescent COVID-19. The specimen sequenced was peripheral blood. The CDR3, as DNA: TGTGCCAGTAGTATAGACCCTCCGGGACTAGCTTCTAATGAGCAGTTCTTC. Protein product: CASSIDPPGLASNEQFF.